This T cell receptor beta chain was retrieved from a study of radiotherapy plus CTLA-4 blockade in lung cancer. Looking at the study overall: An objective response was seen in around 17% of patients, and disease control in about 30%. Points from the study as a whole: Per reports, early blood T cell clone dynamics, plus interferon-beta, forecast response most strongly.

Some clones are missing from TCRdb's copy, which holds only in-frame ones; the method was immunoSEQ multiplex PCR. The sample includes approximately 76,000 clones, 78% of them seen just once. As concerns this clone: The antigen remains unidentified.

Lung cancer patients with chemo-refractory metastatic non-small-cell disease were given focal radiation plus CTLA-4 blockade with ipilimumab. The sequence derives from a human donor with non-small cell lung cancer who had a partial response to radiotherapy plus ipilimumab. Some clones in this sample may be carry-over from other donors' samples. The sample here was peripheral blood, taken from a patient treated with radiotherapy plus ipilimumab.

The CDR3 loop reads CASSSLRGSTEAFF. The CDR3 DNA follows: TGTGCCAGCAGCTCGTTGCGAGGGAGCACTGAAGCTTTCTTT. The chain joins TRBV11-3 to TRBJ1-1; D is ambiguous. CDR3 length: 14 amino acids. V lost 4 bases to trimming and J lost 4 bases, with 13 bases between them. Germline values: CDR1 SGHNT, CDR2 YENEEA. Full variable domain (rest looked up from reference TRBV11-3 and TRBJ1-1): EAGVVQSPRYKIIEKKQPVAFWCNPISGHNTLYWYLQNLGQGPELLIRYENEEAVDDSQLPKDRFSAERLKGVDSTLKIQPAELGDSAVYLCASSSLRGSTEAFFGQGTRLTVV.